This TCR beta chain was recovered during a study of chemoradiotherapy in HPV16-positive cancers. The overall study: Candidate HPV-specific T-cell clones and common TCR motifs came from functional assays in two HPV16-positive patients.

Repertoires were sampled repeatedly during chemoradiotherapy. General study results and limits: HPV-specific T cells were functionally defined from only a couple of HPV16-positive patients. During treatment, candidate HPV-specific clones and E7-related motifs expanded in tumor.

This clone has more than one count but fewer than ten. The target antigen is unknown. The V gene's germline CDR1 is SGHKS and CDR2 YYEKEE (reference sequence). V was pared by 4 bases and J by 0 bases, with 8 bases between. There are 13 residues in the CDR3. The table came from immunoSEQ multiplex PCR; TCRdb's copy has only in-frame clones and leaves some out. The data contain around 15,000 clones, roughly 63% of them seen just once; the ten biggest clones take up roughly a fifth. J is TRBJ2-7 and V is TRBV5-5; D is ambiguous. The biological material was taken from a patient who underwent chemoradiotherapy. This clonotype originated in a human donor with HPV-associated anogenital cancer. In nucleotides, the CDR3 is TGTGCCAGCAGCCCGCTCGTCTCCTACGAGCAGTACTTC. This encodes CASSPLVSYEQYF.